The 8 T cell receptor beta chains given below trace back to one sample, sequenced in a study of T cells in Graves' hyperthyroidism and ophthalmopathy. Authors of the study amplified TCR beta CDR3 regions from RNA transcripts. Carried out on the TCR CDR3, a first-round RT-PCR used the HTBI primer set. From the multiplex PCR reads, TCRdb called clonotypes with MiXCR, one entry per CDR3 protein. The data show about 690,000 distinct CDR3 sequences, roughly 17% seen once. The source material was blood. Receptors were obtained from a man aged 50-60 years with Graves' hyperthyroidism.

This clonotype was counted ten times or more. The DNA of the CDR3 is TGTGCCAGCAGCCCCCCAGGACAGGGAGAGTACTTC. Its protein is CASSPPGQGEYF. The rearrangement links TRBV7-9 to TRBJ2-7, with 8 bases that match TRBD1. CDR1 and CDR2 (germline): SEHNR, FQNEAQ (reference sequence). The CDR3 runs 12 residues. V gave up 5 bases and J gave up 11 bases; unmatched junction bases: 8.

CDR3 protein: CASSPDSGRGNSPLHF. The DNA of the CDR3 is TGTGCCAGCTCACCCGATTCTGGCCGTGGGAATTCACCCCTCCACTTT. V and J are TRBV18 and TRBJ1-6; D remains ambiguous. The CDR3 sequence is 16 residues long. CDR1 and CDR2 from the germline V gene are KGHSH and LQKENI. V gave up 3 bases and J gave up 7 bases, with 16 bases separating them.

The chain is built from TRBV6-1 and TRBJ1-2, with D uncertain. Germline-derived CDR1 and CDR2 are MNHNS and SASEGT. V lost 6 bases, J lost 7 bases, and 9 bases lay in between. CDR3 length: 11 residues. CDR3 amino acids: CASRNTGGYTF. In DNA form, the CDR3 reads TGTGCCAGCAGAAACACGGGTGGCTACACCTTC.

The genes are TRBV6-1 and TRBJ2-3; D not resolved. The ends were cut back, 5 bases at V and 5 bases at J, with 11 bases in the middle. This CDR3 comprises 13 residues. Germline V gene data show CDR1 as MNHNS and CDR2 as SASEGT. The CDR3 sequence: CASSSNSGDTQYF. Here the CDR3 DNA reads TGTGCCAGCAGTTCCAATTCGGGAGATACGCAGTATTTT.

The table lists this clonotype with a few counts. CDR3 DNA: TGTGCCAGTAGTAAGGGGCTGACAGGGGGCGTGGATGAGCAGTTCTTC. Its protein product is CASSKGLTGGVDEQFF. The chain recombines TRBV19 with TRBJ2-1; TRBD1 matches at 10 bases. CDR1 is LNHDA and CDR2 is SQIVND in the germline V gene (reference sequence). The ends lost 4 bases at V and 8 bases at J; junction bases unmatched: 11. The CDR3 has 16 residues.

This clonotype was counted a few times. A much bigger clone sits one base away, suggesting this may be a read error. This CDR3 is CASSLVLAGGTQYF. The CDR3 coding sequence is TGTGCCAGCAGCTTAGTACTAGCGGGAGGGACCCAGTACTTC. The V call is TRBV11-2, the J call TRBJ2-5, with 12 bases aligning to TRBD2. J was trimmed by 7 bases and V by 1 base; bases with no gene match: 1. The germline V gene has CDR1 SGHAT and CDR2 FQNNGV. The CDR3 totals 14 residues.

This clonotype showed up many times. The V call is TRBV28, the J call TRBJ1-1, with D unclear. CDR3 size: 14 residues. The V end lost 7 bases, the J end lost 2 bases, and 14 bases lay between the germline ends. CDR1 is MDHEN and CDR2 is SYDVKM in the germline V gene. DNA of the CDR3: TGTGCCAGCACCTCTTTTCAGGTTAACACTGAAGCTTTCTTT. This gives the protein CASTSFQVNTEAFF.

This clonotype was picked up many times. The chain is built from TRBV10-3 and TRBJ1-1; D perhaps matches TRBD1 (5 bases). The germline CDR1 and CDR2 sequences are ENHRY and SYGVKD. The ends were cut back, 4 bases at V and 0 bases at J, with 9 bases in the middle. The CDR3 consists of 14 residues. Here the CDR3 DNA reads TGTGCCATCAGTGGGGGGACGGTGAACACTGAAGCTTTCTTT. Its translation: CAISGGTVNTEAFF.